The rows below give T cell receptor beta chains drawn from one sample of a study of T cell clones after liver transplantation. TCRdb's copy holds only in-frame clones and misses some; the assay was immunoSEQ multiplex PCR. Among around 100,000 clones, approximately 78% were seen once, and the ten largest hold around 0.97%. The material was CD4+ T cells from blood, obtained before liver transplant. These receptors all come from a human donor who received a liver transplant. CDR3s include the opening cysteine and the closing phenylalanine or tryptophan.

V gene: TRBV19; J gene: TRBJ1-5; CDR3 protein: CASNAASLQPQHF
V gene: TRBV5-1; J gene: TRBJ1-4; CDR3 protein: CASSPGQGLGATNEKLFF
V gene: TRBV6-6; J gene: TRBJ2-5; CDR3 protein: CASSSIDRGQETQYF
V gene: TRBV6-4; J gene: TRBJ2-3; CDR3 protein: CASSDGARSPAYF
V gene: TRBV19; J gene: TRBJ1-2; CDR3 protein: CASSIDRHGYTF
V gene: TRBV15; J gene: TRBJ1-5; CDR3 protein: CATSRSRGGNQPQHF
V gene: TRBV18; J gene: TRBJ1-5; CDR3 protein: CASSLMGTNRGSNQPQHF
V gene: TRBV19; J gene: TRBJ2-2; CDR3 protein: CASRNRRSRDTGELFF
V gene: TRBV2; J gene: TRBJ1-5; CDR3 protein: CASRRSEVGNQPQHF
V gene: TRBV20-1; J gene: TRBJ2-7; CDR3 protein: CSASYSGEQYF
V gene: TRBV6-5; J gene: TRBJ2-7; CDR3 protein: CASRVSGSSYEQYF
V gene: TRBV7-2; J gene: TRBJ2-4; CDR3 protein: CASSLARTSGTQNIQYF
V gene: TRBV5-6; J gene: TRBJ1-5; CDR3 protein: CASSHSVAPNQPQHF
V gene: TRBV9; J gene: TRBJ1-1; CDR3 protein: CASSVVPEYTEAFF
V gene: TRBV6-5; J gene: TRBJ1-5; CDR3 protein: CASSSSGGQGQPQHF
V gene: TRBV27; J gene: TRBJ2-3; CDR3 protein: CASSFRTSTDTQYF